What follows are 21 T cell receptor beta chains derived from one specimen sequenced in a study of blood T cell repertoires in COVID-19. TCRdb's copy holds only in-frame clones and misses some; the assay was immunoSEQ multiplex PCR. The sample lists about 440,000 clones, around 90% occurring once. The sample taken for sequencing was PBMCs or T cells enriched from blood (not recorded which). All receptors come from a man aged 18 to 29 who had recovered from COVID-19.

This chain uses TRBV2 with TRBJ1-5; tentatively, D is TRBD1 (6 bases). Trimming pared 6 bases from V and 9 bases from J, leaving 21 bases between. The length of the CDR3 is 15 residues. Germline V lookup: CDR1 SNHLY, CDR2 FYNNEI. The CDR3 here is CASSKTGGAMPPQHF. The CDR3 coding sequence is TGTGCCAGCAGCAAAACTGGGGGGGCAATGCCGCCCCAGCATTTT.

This chain joins TRBV5-1 and TRBJ2-1; TRBD1 might be the D (6 bases). The germline V gene has CDR1 SGHRS and CDR2 YFSETQ. V lost 4 bases and J 5 bases, leaving 19 bases between the germline ends. There are 16 residues in the CDR3. CDR3 DNA sequence: TGCGCCAGCAGCCGTGTTACAGGGACGGCAAACAATGAGCAGTTCTTC. Its translation: CASSRVTGTANNEQFF.

The genes are TRBV4-1 and TRBJ2-5, with 7 bases that match TRBD1. The CDR3 covers 16 residues. Trimming removed 0 bases from V and 0 bases from J; junction bases left unmatched: 4. CDR1 and CDR2 (germline): MGHRA, YSYEKL. The CDR3 here is CASSQEIQGNQETQYF. Written as DNA, the CDR3 is TGCGCCAGCAGCCAAGAGATACAGGGGAACCAAGAGACCCAGTACTTC.

This rearrangement joins TRBV5-1 to TRBJ1-6; a possible D gene is TRBD1 (5 bases). Trimming took 2 bases from V and 7 from J, leaving 10 bases between them. There are 14 residues in the CDR3. Germline V CDR1 and CDR2: SGHRS, YFSETQ. The chain's CDR3 is CASSFGGKNSPLHF. The CDR3, as DNA: TGCGCCAGCAGCTTCGGGGGAAAGAATTCACCCCTCCACTTT.

The chain recombines TRBV3-1 (or the pseudogene TRBV3-2) with TRBJ1-1, with a weak D call TRBD1 (5 bases). The germline V gene has CDR1 LGHDT and CDR2 YNNKEL (reference sequence). The CDR3 spans 14 residues. V lost 5 bases and J 4 bases, leaving 14 bases between the germline ends. CDR3: CASSRLTGSTEAFF. DNA of the CDR3: TGTGCCAGCAGCAGGTTAACAGGAAGCACTGAAGCTTTCTTT.

With respect to this clone: Distinct nucleotide sequences in the sample also encode this CDR3. This chain uses TRBV3-1 (or the pseudogene TRBV3-2) with TRBJ2-7, with TRBD1 matching over 7 bases. Germline V gene sequence: CDR1 LGHDT, CDR2 YNNKEL (reference sequence). V dropped 1 base and J dropped 3; count of bases not matched to a gene: 0. The CDR3 loop spans 13 amino acids. The CDR3 region is CASSQAGGYEQYF. The CDR3 region has the DNA TGTGCCAGCAGCCAAGCAGGGGGCTACGAGCAGTACTTC.

This chain's CDR3 is CASSPRLAGEVVQYF. In DNA form, the CDR3 reads TGCGCCAGCAGCCCCCGACTAGCGGGAGAAGTTGTGCAGTACTTC. The chain links TRBV5-1 to TRBJ2-7, with 12 bases identical to TRBD2. The J segment lost 9 bases and the V segment lost 4 bases, leaving 11 bases of the junction unmatched. The CDR3 is made up of 15 amino acids. The V gene's germline CDR1 is SGHRS and CDR2 YFSETQ.

This clone was recorded only once. V is TRBV27 and J is TRBJ2-7, with a tentative D call TRBD1 (6 bases). V lost 3 bases, J lost 2 bases, and 11 bases lay in between. CDR1 is MNHEY and CDR2 is SMNVEV in the germline V gene (reference sequence). The CDR3 consists of 14 residues. CDR3 loop: CASSLGADTYEQYF. The CDR3 DNA reads TGTGCCAGCAGTTTGGGGGCAGATACCTACGAGCAGTACTTC.

This clone was picked up one time. V usage is TRBV19 and J usage is TRBJ2-2; TRBD2 matches at 10 bases. V lost 3 bases to trimming and J lost 7 bases; unmatched junction nucleotides: 8. There are 16 residues in the CDR3. Per germline, CDR1 LNHDA and CDR2 SQIVND (reference sequence). The CDR3 coding sequence is TGTGCCAGTAGTATCCTAGCGGGGGCCGCGGGCGGGGAGCTGTTTTTT. It yields the protein CASSILAGAAGGELFF.

The chain recombines TRBV6-4 with TRBJ1-2; TRBD1 matches 7 bases. Germline CDR1 MRHNA, CDR2 SNTAGT. V lost 0 bases, J lost 6 bases, and 7 bases stayed unmatched. The CDR3 sequence is 15 residues long. CDR3 sequence: CASSDSNRGQDGYTF. The DNA for the CDR3 is TGTGCCAGCAGTGACTCGAACAGGGGTCAGGATGGCTACACCTTC.

This clone was observed a few times. The chain carries TRBV7-9 and TRBJ1-1; D unresolved. Between the trimmed V and J ends, which lost 5 bases and 1 base, there was a span of 8 bases. Germline V CDR1 and CDR2: SEHNR, FQNEAQ (reference sequence). The CDR3 is made up of 13 amino acids. In DNA form, the CDR3 reads TGTGCCAGCAGCCGCCGGGAGAACACTGAAGCTTTCTTT. As protein: CASSRRENTEAFF.

This clone was counted once. The CDR3: CASSRSQGGSMNTEAFF. The DNA for the CDR3 is TGTGCCAGTAGTCGCTCACAGGGTGGATCGATGAACACTGAAGCTTTCTTT. The chain joins TRBV19 to TRBJ1-1; TRBD1 is a possible D gene (6 bases). In germline, CDR1 is LNHDA, CDR2 SQIVND (reference sequence). The CDR3 spans 17 residues. Trimming cost V 5 bases and J 0 bases, with 19 bases left between them.

The chain links TRBV10-3 to TRBJ1-1; D gene uncertain. The V gene's germline CDR1 is ENHRY and CDR2 SYGVKD. The CDR3 totals 12 residues. The ends were cut back, 5 bases at V and 5 bases at J, with 9 bases in the middle. The CDR3 DNA sequence: TGTGCCATCAGTTCCACGGGGACTGAAGCTTTCTTT. This translates into CAISSTGTEAFF.

The chain recombines TRBV19 with TRBJ1-5; no definite D call. Germline values: CDR1 LNHDA, CDR2 SQIVND (reference sequence). Between the trimmed V and J ends, which lost 5 bases and 3 bases, there was a span of 8 bases. CDR3 size: 13 residues. As DNA, the CDR3 is TGTGCCAGTAGTCGGCAGGACAATCAGCCCCAGCATTTT. It is translated as CASSRQDNQPQHF.

This sequence joins TRBV2 and TRBJ1-4; TRBD1 is a possible D gene (5 bases). Germline V CDR1 and CDR2: SNHLY, FYNNEI. Trimming cost V 2 bases and J 4 bases, with 8 bases left between them. This CDR3 is 14 amino acids long. CDR3 residues: CASSEWQGNEKLFF. In nucleotides, the CDR3 is TGTGCCAGCAGTGAATGGCAGGGTAATGAAAAACTGTTTTTT.

The chain joins TRBV12-5 to TRBJ1-4; D unclear. The CDR3 has 16 residues. CDR1 is LGHNT and CDR2 is FRNRAP in the germline V gene. The V end was cut by 6 bases, the J end by 0 bases, with 14 bases between. Here the CDR3 reads CASGTRGGATNEKLFF. In DNA, the CDR3 is TGTGCTAGTGGCACACGAGGCGGAGCAACTAATGAAAAACTGTTTTTT.

This sequence joins TRBV2 and TRBJ1-2; D may be TRBD1 (5 bases). Germline CDR1 SNHLY, CDR2 FYNNEI. This CDR3 is 14 amino acids long. Trimming left V 5 bases short and J 3 bases short, with 13 bases between. CDR3 in amino acids: CASSNSQGYYGYTF. The CDR3, as DNA: TGTGCCAGCAGTAACTCTCAGGGATACTATGGCTACACCTTC.

The chain is built from TRBV14 and TRBJ1-3; D is perhaps TRBD1 (5 bases). Deletions cut 6 bases from V and 1 base from J, with 10 bases between. The CDR3 sequence is 14 residues long. Germline CDR1 and CDR2: SGHDN and FVKESK. CDR3 sequence reads: CASRGRTSGNTIYF. The CDR3 coding sequence is TGTGCCAGCAGAGGACGGACATCTGGAAACACCATATATTTT. Using reference TRBV14 and TRBJ1-3 for the parts outside the CDR3, the full variable domain is EAGVTQFPSHSVIEKGQTVTLRCDPISGHDNLYWYRRVMGKEIKFLLHFVKESKQDESGMPNNRFLAERTGGTYSTLKVQPAELEDSGVYFCASRGRTSGNTIYFGEGSWLTVV.

The chain joins TRBV11-1 to TRBJ2-3; 11 bases are a match to TRBD1. V lost 4 bases, J lost 1 base, and 4 bases stayed unmatched. The CDR3 totals 16 residues. Germline V lookup: CDR1 SGHAT, CDR2 FQDESV (reference sequence). CDR3 DNA: TGTGCCAGCAGCTCGACGGACAGGGGGCGCACAGATACGCAGTATTTT. Protein product: CASSSTDRGRTDTQYF.

The rearrangement uses TRBV14 and TRBJ1-2, with D unclear. CDR3 length equals 13 residues. Trimming took off 5 bases at V and 5 bases at J, with 12 bases between the two ends. The germline V gene has CDR1 SGHDN and CDR2 FVKESK. CDR3 DNA sequence: TGTGCCAGCAGCGCGCAGGCATCTTATGGCTACACCTTC. The encoded protein is CASSAQASYGYTF. Full variable domain (missing parts from reference TRBV14 and TRBJ1-2): EAGVTQFPSHSVIEKGQTVTLRCDPISGHDNLYWYRRVMGKEIKFLLHFVKESKQDESGMPNNRFLAERTGGTYSTLKVQPAELEDSGVYFCASSAQASYGYTFGSGTRLTVV.

A single count supports this clone. V is TRBV7-5 and J is TRBJ1-5. TRBV7-5 represents a pseudogene. The CDR3 runs 17 residues. The CDR3 DNA follows: TGTGTCAGAAGCTTAGCGAGTTGGGGGGTAAGCAATCAGCCCCAGCATTTT. The encoded protein is CVRSLASWGVSNQPQHF.